This TCR beta chain was profiled in a study of tumour-infiltrating T cells in Burkitt lymphoma. In the study overall: Productive clonality predicted overall and progression-free survival.

Measured with immunoSEQ multiplex PCR; TCRdb has only the in-frame clones, and not every one. Of approximately 4,000 clones detected, about 88% appear once; the ten largest clones hold 10% to 15%. This clonotype was obtained from a human donor with diffuse large B-cell lymphoma. Some clones in this sample may be carry-over from other donors' samples. Sequencing was done on a sample of tumor tissue.

The CDR3 protein is CASSGGTAEETQYF. The CDR3 nucleotides are TGCGCCAGCAGCGGAGGGACCGCAGAAGAGACCCAGTACTTC. The V and J genes are TRBV5-1 and TRBJ2-5, with a possible D match to TRBD2 (6 bases). V was pared by 4 bases and J by 3 bases, with 13 bases between. The CDR3 spans 14 residues. Germline V CDR1 and CDR2: SGHRS, YFSETQ.